The T cell receptor beta chain under discussion was sequenced for a study of blood T cell repertoires in COVID-19 (dated by TCRdb to 2018 to 2021). At the level of the whole study: Collaborator samples came from the United States, Italy and Spain and covered acute and convalescent phases of COVID-19. The material from the prospective study consisted of cDNA or gDNA derived from T cells, B-cell-depleted T cells, or PBMCs. Subjects who had been exposed to COVID-19, were actively infected with it, or had recovered from it provided the deeply sampled blood TCRbeta repertoires that made up the dataset. The repertoires were made available in a free public database intended to serve as a resource for research on the immune response to SARS-CoV-2. The samples were drawn from two sources: the first 160 participants of the ongoing ImmuneRACE study, and approximately 1,300 subjects contributed by 6 global collaborators. The sample metadata nearly always contained a de-identified subject ID, COVID-19 status, age in years and sex. Where available, HLA class I and class II types were obtained from metadata supplied by the sample provider rather than from assay-based typing.

What the work shows at the level of the full study, not this receptor alone: The quantity of clinical and demographic metadata differed by source and by participant and was supplied without curation.

At one collaborating source in Seattle, patients were enrolled during active infection and were followed longitudinally through the course of disease. Whole blood was collected in K2EDTA tubes by collaborating institutions according to the institutions' own protocols. For TCRbeta analysis, collaborator samples were shipped as frozen whole blood, as isolated PBMCs, or as DNA extracted from either sample type. The immunoSEQ Assay, a bias-controlled multiplex PCR, was used to amplify TCRbeta CDR3 regions from genomic DNA. In the original analysis: The number of nucleated cells in each sample was estimated by amplification of reference gene primers within the assay. To quantify the absolute abundance of each unique TCRbeta CDR3 rearrangement, sequence reads were collapsed and filtered. For each sample, productive Simpson clonality was calculated as the square root of Simpson's diversity index across productive rearrangements. TCRdb carries this immuneACCESS record with in-frame sequences only. Its versions omit some clonotypes, under half of them owing to an unresolved V gene in the studies checked, with the rest unexplained. V, J and clone size are taken as reported in that table, and D and trimming were inferred from the DNA itself. Present in this sample are around 130,000 clones, less than 90% of which were seen just once. The biggest ten clones account for 2.5% of the sample.

In regard to this clone: This clone's antigen is unknown. No clone much larger than this one lies a single base away; base qualities are absent.

Measured from the cysteine to the phenylalanine, the CDR3 is 14 residues long. Only CDR3 DNA is held: 42 bases, read in frame from base 1. CDR1 and CDR2 (SGHDT, YYEEEE) derive from the germline V gene. V lost 0 bases and J lost 11 bases, and the count of bases not matched to a germline gene is 5. The chain is made from TRBV5-6 and TRBJ1-4, with 9 middle bases fitting TRBD1. This TCR came from a human donor with COVID-19, enrolled during active disease. The donor label of this sample is uncertain. Sequencing was performed on peripheral blood. The sequence in DNA is TGTGCCAGCAGCTTGGGGACAGGGGTGGACAAACTGTTTTTT. It codes for CASSLGTGVDKLFF. Here the CDR3 is joined to the reference TRBV5-6 and TRBJ1-4 genes, and the full variable domain is: DAGVTQSPTHLIKTRGQQVTLRCSPKSGHDTVSWYQQALGQGPQFIFQYYEEEERQRGNFPDRFSGHQFPNYSSELNVNALLLGDSALYLCASSLGTGVDKLFFGSGTQLSVL.